The 29 T cell receptor beta chains in this list originate from one sample, sequenced in a study of blood T cells in healthy people across ages. Alongside a J-beta primer mix, a sample-barcoded 5' primer served in a second PCR lasting roughly 7 to 11 cycles. TCRdb independently ran MiXCR on the 5' RACE reads; one entry per CDR3 protein. The sample gives around 1.1 million distinct CDR3 sequences, more than 30% of which show up once; around 13% is in the top ten. Sequencing was performed on blood. The receptors shown here come from a man younger than 35 in good health.

This clonotype has more than one count but fewer than ten. The V gene is TRBV3-1, the J gene TRBJ2-7; D unclear. Germline CDR1 and CDR2: LGHDT and YNNKEL (reference sequence). Trimming stripped 5 bases from V and 0 bases from J, with 8 bases between. The CDR3 runs to 13 residues. CDR3 residues: CASSGPFSYEQYF. The DNA for the CDR3 is TGTGCCAGCAGCGGACCCTTCTCCTACGAGCAGTACTTC.

This clonotype was seen more than once but under ten times. The rearrangement uses TRBV12-5 and TRBJ2-1; TRBD1 might be the D (6 bases). The CDR3 has 17 amino acids. Germline values: CDR1 LGHNT, CDR2 FRNRAP. Trimming cost V 3 bases and J 9 bases, with 24 bases left between them. The CDR3 is CASGFLETRSRGGEQFF. CDR3 in DNA: TGTGCTAGTGGTTTCCTCGAGACTCGATCCAGGGGTGGTGAGCAGTTCTTC.

J is TRBJ1-5 and V is TRBV2; 8 bases match TRBD1. CDR1 is SNHLY, CDR2 FYNNEI, per germline. V shed 6 bases and J 7 bases; nucleotides not matched to a gene: 8. The CDR3 has 14 amino acids. CDR3 sequence (DNA): TGTGCCAGCAGCGACGGACAGGGACGCCAGCCCCAGCATTTT. This sequence encodes CASSDGQGRQPQHF.

This sequence joins TRBV27 and TRBJ2-7; 7 nucleotides agree with TRBD2. Losses at the gene ends were 5 bases for V and 11 bases for J; bases not matched to a gene: 12. The germline gives CDR1 MNHEY, CDR2 SMNVEV (reference sequence). This CDR3 has 13 residues. The CDR3 DNA follows: TGTGCCAGCAGTATCTCTAGCGGCCGGAGGAAGTACTTC. It translates to CASSISSGRRKYF.

There are a few counts of this clonotype. The rearrangement joins TRBV11-2 to TRBJ2-3, with 9 bases fitting TRBD1. Germline loops: CDR1 SGHAT, CDR2 FQNNGV. The V gene end was trimmed by 4 bases and the J gene end by 4 bases; junction bases not matched to a gene: 9. The CDR3 is made up of 16 amino acids. CDR3 nucleotide sequence: TGTGCCAGCAGCTCCCGACAGGGGGATGCGTCAGATACGCAGTATTTT. It codes for CASSSRQGDASDTQYF.

This chain links TRBV9 with TRBJ2-1; no clear D. The CDR3 extends over 14 amino acids. Germline CDR1 and CDR2: SGDLS and YYNGEE. Trimming took 0 bases from V and 4 from J, leaving 8 bases between them. DNA of the CDR3: TGTGCCAGCAGCGTAGAAGGGTGGTACAATGAGCAGTTCTTC. It specifies CASSVEGWYNEQFF.

DNA for the CDR3: TGTGCCAGCAGCCGGGGAGTCTGGTCCCAGCATTTT. Protein: CASSRGVWSQHF. The gene calls are TRBV12-3 or TRBV12-4 and TRBJ1-5; D gene uncertain. The CDR3 sequence is 12 residues long. V shed 6 bases and J shed 11 bases, with 14 bases lying between them.

The V gene is TRBV24-1, the J gene TRBJ1-5, with 8 bases identical to TRBD1. V was pared by 9 bases and J by 0 bases, with 6 bases of the junction left unmatched. The CDR3 runs to 15 residues. Germline V lookup: CDR1 KGHDR, CDR2 SFDVKD. CDR3 nucleotide sequence: TGTGCCACCCGCACAGGGGGAAATAGCAATCAGCCCCAGCATTTT. It specifies CATRTGGNSNQPQHF.

There are a few counts of this clonotype. The rearrangement joins TRBV4-1 to TRBJ1-2, with D maybe TRBD1 (6 bases). CDR1 is MGHRA, CDR2 YSYEKL, per germline. The V gene lost 0 bases and the J gene lost 4 bases, with 18 bases spanning the gap. The CDR3 spans 17 residues. The CDR3: CASSQDWGTIEGYGYTF. The CDR3 nucleotides are TGCGCCAGCAGCCAAGATTGGGGGACAATAGAGGGCTATGGCTACACCTTC.

The chain joins TRBV28 to TRBJ2-7; the D call may be TRBD1 or TRBD2 (6 bases each). The DNA end is more similar to TRBJ2-5, so the J call may be wrong. Germline lookup yields CDR1 MDHEN and CDR2 SYDVKM. This CDR3 region has 14 residues. CDR3 nucleotides: TGTGCCAGCAGTTTATTGGGGGGCTCGGAGACCCAGTACTTC. The encoded protein is CASSLLGGSETQYF.

This clonotype was detected only a few times. The CDR3 sequence: CASSLEGDLYNSPLHF. The CDR3 bases are TGTGCCAGCAGTTTAGAGGGGGACCTCTATAATTCACCCCTCCACTTT. The chain uses TRBV12-3 or TRBV12-4 and TRBJ1-6; tentatively, D is TRBD1 (6 bases). V lost 1 base and J lost 3, with 10 bases in between. The CDR3 length is 16 residues.

This clonotype was picked up a small number of times. The V gene is TRBV28, the J gene TRBJ2-4; perhaps TRBD1 as D (5 bases). Trimming left V 5 bases short and J 6 bases short, with 11 bases between. The germline CDR1 and CDR2 sequences are MDHEN and SYDVKM. The CDR3 totals 13 residues. CDR3 loop: CASSLPTVNIQYF. The CDR3 coding sequence is TGTGCCAGCAGTCTCCCGACAGTAAACATTCAGTACTTC. Together with reference TRBV28 and TRBJ2-4, the CDR3 gives the full variable domain: DVKVTQSSRYLVKRTGEKVFLECVQDMDHENMFWYRQDPGLGLRLIYFSYDVKMKEKGDIPEGYSVSREKKERFSLILESASTNQTSMYLCASSLPTVNIQYFGAGTRLSVL.

In its sample, this clonotype was seen a few times. The genes are TRBV5-1 and TRBJ1-1, with D hard to call. V lost 4 bases and J 0 bases, leaving 19 bases between the germline ends. In germline, CDR1 is SGHRS, CDR2 YFSETQ. This CDR3 is 17 amino acids long. The CDR3 region has the DNA TGCGCCAGCAGCCAGAGTCCAGCACTAAACATGAACACTGAAGCTTTCTTT. Translated, it gives CASSQSPALNMNTEAFF.

The rearrangement uses TRBV7-2 and TRBJ2-3; 8 bases are a match to TRBD2. Germline CDR1 and CDR2: SGHTA and FQGNSA. The CDR3 totals 16 residues. Trimming removed 6 bases from V and 1 base from J; junction bases left unmatched: 9. CDR3 amino acids: CASSRQPAGGTDTQYF. CDR3 bases: TGTGCCAGCAGTCGCCAGCCAGCGGGGGGCACAGATACGCAGTATTTT.

Note on this clonotype: A much bigger clone sits one base away, suggesting this may be a read error. The chain has TRBV12-3 or TRBV12-4 and TRBJ1-5; 9 positions agree with TRBD1. This CDR3 comprises 15 residues. The CDR3: CAGSVSGTGFQPQHF. In DNA, the CDR3 is TGTGCCGGCAGTGTCTCCGGGACAGGGTTTCAGCCCCAGCATTTT.

The rearrangement uses TRBV7-9 and TRBJ2-7; D may be TRBD2 (6 bases). With 4 bases removed from V and 3 bases from J, the gap between germline ends came to 10 bases. The CDR3 covers 13 residues. Germline assignment: CDR1 SEHNR and CDR2 FQNEAQ (reference sequence). Written as DNA, the CDR3 is TGTGCCAGCAGCTCCCGGGAGATCTACGAGCAGTACTTC. Translating it yields CASSSREIYEQYF.

This sequence joins TRBV5-1 and TRBJ2-7; perhaps TRBD1 as D (5 bases). This CDR3 region has 14 residues. Trimming stripped 4 bases from V and 0 bases from J, with 11 bases between. From germline, CDR1 is SGHRS and CDR2 YFSETQ. The chain's CDR3 is CASSGPDSSYEQYF. CDR3 in DNA: TGCGCCAGCAGCGGCCCCGACAGCTCCTACGAGCAGTACTTC.

The chain employs TRBV27 and TRBJ1-4; 7 bases agree with TRBD1. Germline CDR1 MNHEY, CDR2 SMNVEV (reference sequence). The CDR3 totals 14 residues. The V and J ends lost 3 bases and 8 bases, in that order; junction bases with no gene match: 6. This CDR3 reads CASSLTGLWEKLFF. The CDR3 bases are TGTGCCAGCAGTTTGACAGGGCTATGGGAAAAACTGTTTTTT.

The CDR3 sequence: CSVAGEGNEKLFF. As DNA, the CDR3 is TGCAGCGTGGCAGGGGAGGGGAATGAAAAACTGTTTTTT. The rearrangement joins TRBV29-1 to TRBJ1-4, with a tentative D call TRBD1 (6 bases). The CDR3 sequence is 13 residues long. Between the trimmed V and J ends, which lost 6 bases and 5 bases, there was a span of 13 bases. Germline V CDR1 and CDR2: SQVTM, ANQGSEA.

This clonotype was picked up many times. V usage is TRBV29-1 and J usage is TRBJ1-4, with TRBD1 identical over 9 bases. In germline, CDR1 is SQVTM, CDR2 ANQGSEA. Losses at the gene ends were 6 bases for V and 6 bases for J; bases not matched to a gene: 5. The CDR3 runs 13 residues. CDR3 amino acids: CSVRQGVDEKLFF. CDR3 DNA: TGCAGCGTGAGACAGGGGGTGGATGAAAAACTGTTTTTT.

This clonotype showed up just a few times. This sequence joins TRBV28 and TRBJ1-1; D ambiguous. The CDR3 loop spans 13 amino acids. Germline-derived CDR1 and CDR2 are MDHEN and SYDVKM. V lost 5 bases and J lost 4, with 11 bases in between. This CDR3 is CASSPQFRTEAFF. The CDR3 DNA reads as TGTGCCAGCAGTCCCCAGTTTCGCACTGAAGCTTTCTTT.

This clonotype was counted between two and nine times. The chain is built from TRBV2 and TRBJ2-7; 7 nucleotides align to TRBD1. V was pared by 3 bases and J by 2 bases, with 4 bases of the junction left unmatched. CDR3 length equals 14 residues. The germline gives CDR1 SNHLY, CDR2 FYNNEI. CDR3 region: CASSDLRGTYEQYF. The CDR3 bases are TGTGCCAGCAGTGACCTCAGGGGGACCTACGAGCAGTACTTC.

The chain has TRBV7-8 and TRBJ2-7, with D possibly being TRBD1 or TRBD2 (5 bases each). Matching the DNA end better, TRBJ2-4 makes the J call doubtful. Germline V gene data show CDR1 as SGHVS and CDR2 as FQNEAQ. This CDR3 contains 15 residues. In DNA form, the CDR3 reads TGTGCCAGCAGCGAGGGGACGATAGCCAAAAACATTCAGTACTTC. Translating gives CASSEGTIAKNIQYF.

DNA of the CDR3: TGTGCCAGCAGCCCCGAGTTGGAGCGGGGGGGACAAGAGACCCAGTACTTC. As protein: CASSPELERGGQETQYF. V is TRBV7-9 and J is TRBJ2-5; 10 bases are shared with TRBD2. The CDR3 length is 17 residues. CDR1 and CDR2 (germline): SEHNR, FQNEAQ (reference sequence). J gave up 2 bases and V 5 bases, and 11 bases lay outside the gene matches.

This clonotype was observed a few times. This chain joins TRBV20-1 and TRBJ2-3, with D possibly matching TRBD2 (5 bases). V was trimmed by 0 bases and J by 0 bases, leaving 13 bases between them. The CDR3 covers 16 residues. The V gene's germline CDR1 is DFQATT and CDR2 SNEGSKA (reference sequence). CDR3 nucleotide sequence: TGCAGTGCTAGAGATCCGGCGCGGAGGAGCACAGATACGCAGTATTTT. Translation: CSARDPARRSTDTQYF.

The chain employs TRBV5-1 and TRBJ2-7; D not resolved. Germline assignment: CDR1 SGHRS and CDR2 YFSETQ. V was clipped by 5 bases and J by 2 bases, with 17 bases between them. The CDR3 consists of 15 residues. CDR3 sequence reads: CASSPRPQNPYEQYF. CDR3 in DNA: TGCGCCAGCAGTCCCAGGCCCCAAAACCCCTACGAGCAGTACTTC. The full variable domain, with the rest looked up from reference TRBV5-1 and TRBJ2-7, is KAGVTQTPRYLIKTRGQQVTLSCSPISGHRSVSWYQQTPGQGLQFLFEYFSETQRNKGNFPGRFSGRQFSNSRSEMNVSTLELGDSALYLCASSPRPQNPYEQYFGPGTRLTVT.

V and J are TRBV29-1 and TRBJ2-2, with 10 bases matching TRBD1. Looked up from germline, CDR1 is SQVTM and CDR2 is ANQGSEA. Trimming took 0 bases from V and 4 from J; bases not matched to a gene: 8. CDR3 length equals 17 residues. CDR3 DNA: TGCAGCGTTGAAGATCCCGACAGGGGGCGAATCACCGGGGAGCTGTTTTTT. As protein: CSVEDPDRGRITGELFF.

This clonotype was observed at least ten times. The J gene is TRBJ2-1, the V gene TRBV12-3 or TRBV12-4, with D possibly TRBD1 on 5 matching bases. The CDR3 is 12 amino acids. Trimming stripped 6 bases from V and 8 bases from J, with 11 bases between. CDR3 region: CASRLQGDEQFF. CDR3 nucleotides: TGTGCCAGCAGGCTCCAGGGCGATGAGCAGTTCTTC.

This chain uses TRBV4-3 with TRBJ1-1; D is perhaps TRBD1 (5 bases). There are 15 residues in the CDR3. Between the trimmed V and J ends, which lost 0 bases and 4 bases, there was a span of 12 bases. CDR1 and CDR2 from the germline V gene are LGHNA and YSLEER. CDR3 nucleotide sequence: TGCGCCAGCAGCCAAGATCTTCAGGGAGGCACTGAAGCTTTCTTT. Amino acids: CASSQDLQGGTEAFF.